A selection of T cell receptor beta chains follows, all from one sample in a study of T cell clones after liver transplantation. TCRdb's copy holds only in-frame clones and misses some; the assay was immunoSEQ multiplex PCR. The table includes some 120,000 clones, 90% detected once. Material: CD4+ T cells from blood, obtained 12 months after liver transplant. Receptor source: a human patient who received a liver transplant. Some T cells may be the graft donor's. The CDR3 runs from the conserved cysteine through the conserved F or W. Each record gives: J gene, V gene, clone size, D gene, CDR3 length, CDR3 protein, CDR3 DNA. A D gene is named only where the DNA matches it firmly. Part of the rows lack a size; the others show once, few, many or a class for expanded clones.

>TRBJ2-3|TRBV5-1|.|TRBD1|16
CASSPTGTGGTDTQYF
TGCGCCAGCAGCCCCACCGGGACAGGGGGTACAGATACGCAGTATTTT
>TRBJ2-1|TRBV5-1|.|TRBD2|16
CASSPEGTSGFNEQFF
TGCGCCAGCAGCCCGGAAGGGACTAGCGGCTTCAATGAGCAGTTCTTC
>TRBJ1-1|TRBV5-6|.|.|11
CASSSRGAEIF
TGTGCCAGCAGCTCCCGGGGAGCGGAGATCTTT
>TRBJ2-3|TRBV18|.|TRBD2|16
CASSRLGTSKLDTQYF
TGTGCCAGCTCCCGCCTCGGGACTAGCAAATTAGATACGCAGTATTTT
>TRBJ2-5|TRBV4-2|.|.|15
CASSQEDGASETQYF
TGTGCCAGCAGCCAGGAGGACGGAGCTAGTGAGACCCAGTACTTC
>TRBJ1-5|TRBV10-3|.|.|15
CAISESILGGQPQHF
TGTGCCATCAGTGAGTCGATTTTAGGGGGTCAGCCCCAGCATTTT
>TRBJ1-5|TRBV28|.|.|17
CASSQPGTVGFNQPQHF
TGTGCCAGCAGTCAGCCCGGGACGGTCGGATTCAATCAGCCCCAGCATTTT
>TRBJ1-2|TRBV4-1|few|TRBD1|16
CASRNAGQGKNYGYTF
TGCGCCAGCAGGAATGCGGGACAGGGAAAAAACTATGGCTACACCTTC
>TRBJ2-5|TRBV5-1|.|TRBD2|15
CASSLGLAGEETQYF
TGCGCCAGCAGCCTAGGACTAGCGGGAGAAGAGACCCAGTACTTC
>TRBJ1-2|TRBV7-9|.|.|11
CASSPLHVRDF
TGTGCCAGCAGCCCCCTACACGTCCGAGACTTC
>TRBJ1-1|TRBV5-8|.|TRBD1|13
CASSPDREREAFF
TGTGCCAGCAGCCCCGACAGGGAACGTGAAGCTTTCTTT
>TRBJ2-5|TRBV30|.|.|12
CAWAGPGETQYF
TGTGCCTGGGCTGGGCCCGGAGAGACCCAGTACTTC
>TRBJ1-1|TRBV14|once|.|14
CASSQGDGYTEAFF
TGTGCCAGCAGCCAAGGGGACGGATACACTGAAGCTTTCTTT
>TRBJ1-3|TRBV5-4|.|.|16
CASSLDVGERGNTIYF
TGTGCCAGCAGCTTGGATGTGGGGGAACGAGGAAACACCATATATTTT
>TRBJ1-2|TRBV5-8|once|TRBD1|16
CASSPMAGGKRDGYTF
TGTGCCAGCAGCCCAATGGCAGGGGGCAAGCGCGATGGCTACACCTTC
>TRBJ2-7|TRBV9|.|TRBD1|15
CASSPGTGNSYEQYF
TGTGCCAGCAGCCCCGGGACAGGGAACTCCTACGAGCAGTACTTC
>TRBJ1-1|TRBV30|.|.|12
CAWTRTITEAFF
TGTGCCTGGACCCGCACCATCACTGAAGCTTTCTTT
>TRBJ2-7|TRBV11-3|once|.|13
CASSLSPTYEQYF
TGTGCCAGCAGCTTGAGTCCAACCTACGAGCAGTACTTC
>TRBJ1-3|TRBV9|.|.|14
CASSPPGTGNTIYF
TGTGCCAGCAGCCCCCCGGGAACTGGAAACACCATATATTTT
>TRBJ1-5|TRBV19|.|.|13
CASSSQSNQPQHF
TGTGCCAGTAGTAGCCAGAGCAATCAGCCCCAGCATTTT
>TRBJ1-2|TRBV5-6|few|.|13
CASSLLANYGYTF
TGTGCCAGCAGCTTGTTAGCTAACTATGGCTACACCTTC
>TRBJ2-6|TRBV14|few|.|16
CASSRWGTSGANVLTF
TGTGCCAGCAGCCGCTGGGGTACCTCTGGGGCCAACGTCCTGACTTTC
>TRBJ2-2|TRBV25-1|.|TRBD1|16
CAAQRTGPTNTGELFF
TGTGCCGCCCAACGGACAGGGCCAACGAACACCGGGGAGCTGTTTTTT
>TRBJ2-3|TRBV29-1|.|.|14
CSSVGRIGTDTQYF
TGCAGCTCTGTCGGCCGTATTGGCACAGATACGCAGTATTTT
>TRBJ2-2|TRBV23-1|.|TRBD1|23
CASSPNRTILQGSPLMNTGELFF
TGCGCCAGCAGTCCTAACCGAACGATTCTACAGGGGTCCCCCCTGATGAACACCGGGGAGCTGTTTTTT
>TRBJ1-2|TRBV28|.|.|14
CASSLTGGYYGYTF
TGTGCCAGCAGTTTAACGGGGGGGTACTATGGCTACACCTTC
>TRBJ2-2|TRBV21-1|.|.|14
CASSKSWGTGELFF
TGTGCCAGCAGCAAAAGCTGGGGTACCGGGGAGCTGTTTTTT
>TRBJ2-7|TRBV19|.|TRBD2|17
CASSISGTSVGTYEQYF
TGTGCCAGTAGTATTTCCGGGACTAGCGTCGGGACCTACGAGCAGTACTTC
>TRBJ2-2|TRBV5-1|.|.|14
CASSLASNTGELFF
TGCGCCAGCAGCTTGGCTTCGAACACCGGGGAGCTGTTTTTT
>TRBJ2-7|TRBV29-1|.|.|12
CSAWRGSYEQYF
TGCAGCGCCTGGAGGGGGTCCTACGAGCAGTACTTC
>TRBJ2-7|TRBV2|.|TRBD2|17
CASSVPGLADSSYEQYF
TGTGCCAGCAGTGTTCCGGGACTAGCGGATAGCTCCTACGAGCAGTACTTC
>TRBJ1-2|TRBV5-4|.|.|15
CASSESGRGVYGYTF
TGTGCCAGCAGCGAATCCGGACGGGGAGTCTATGGCTACACCTTC
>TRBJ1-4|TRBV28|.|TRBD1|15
CASRWTGPRDEKLFF
TGTGCCAGCAGGTGGACAGGGCCAAGAGATGAAAAACTGTTTTTT
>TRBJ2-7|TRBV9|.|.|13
CASSVGTGLEQYF
TGTGCCAGCAGCGTAGGAACAGGGCTCGAGCAGTACTTC
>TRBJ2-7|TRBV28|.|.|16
CASSLSGAGDSYEQYF
TGTGCCAGCAGTTTATCGGGTGCAGGGGACTCCTACGAGCAGTACTTC
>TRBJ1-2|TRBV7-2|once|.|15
CASSLEVTWQGRATF
TGTGCCAGCAGCTTAGAGGTAACCTGGCAGGGGCGAGCAACCTTC
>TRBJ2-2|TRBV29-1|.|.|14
CSVLASYNTGELFF
TGCAGCGTTTTGGCTTCCTATAACACCGGGGAGCTGTTTTTT
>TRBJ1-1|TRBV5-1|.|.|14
CASSLVRGNTEAFF
TGCGCCAGCAGCTTGGTAAGGGGGAACACTGAAGCTTTCTTT
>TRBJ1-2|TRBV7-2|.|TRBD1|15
CASSPGTGAFYGYTF
TGTGCCAGCAGCCCAGGGACAGGGGCGTTCTATGGCTACACCTTC
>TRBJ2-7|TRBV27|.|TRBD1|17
CASSLGTGTRIGYEQYF
TGTGCCAGCAGTTTAGGGACAGGGACACGGATAGGCTACGAGCAGTACTTC
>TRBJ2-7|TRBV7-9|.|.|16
CASSLAPSGASYEQYF
TGTGCCAGCAGCTTAGCGCCGAGCGGAGCATCCTACGAGCAGTACTTC
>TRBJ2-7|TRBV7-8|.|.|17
CASSLALIGQGKHEQYF
TGTGCCAGCAGCTTAGCGCTAATAGGGCAGGGAAAGCACGAGCAGTACTTC